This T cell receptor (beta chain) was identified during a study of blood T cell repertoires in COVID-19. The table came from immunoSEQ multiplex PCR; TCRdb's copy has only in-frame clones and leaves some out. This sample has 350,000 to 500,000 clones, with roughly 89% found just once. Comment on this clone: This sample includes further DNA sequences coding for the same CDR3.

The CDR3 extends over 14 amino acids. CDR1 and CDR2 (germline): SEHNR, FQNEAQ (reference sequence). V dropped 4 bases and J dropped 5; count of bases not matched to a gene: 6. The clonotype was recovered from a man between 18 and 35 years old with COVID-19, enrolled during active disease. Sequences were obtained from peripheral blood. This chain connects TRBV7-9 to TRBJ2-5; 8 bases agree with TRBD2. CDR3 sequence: CASSSGGAWETQYF. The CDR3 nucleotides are TGTGCCAGCAGCTCCGGGGGGGCGTGGGAGACCCAGTACTTC.